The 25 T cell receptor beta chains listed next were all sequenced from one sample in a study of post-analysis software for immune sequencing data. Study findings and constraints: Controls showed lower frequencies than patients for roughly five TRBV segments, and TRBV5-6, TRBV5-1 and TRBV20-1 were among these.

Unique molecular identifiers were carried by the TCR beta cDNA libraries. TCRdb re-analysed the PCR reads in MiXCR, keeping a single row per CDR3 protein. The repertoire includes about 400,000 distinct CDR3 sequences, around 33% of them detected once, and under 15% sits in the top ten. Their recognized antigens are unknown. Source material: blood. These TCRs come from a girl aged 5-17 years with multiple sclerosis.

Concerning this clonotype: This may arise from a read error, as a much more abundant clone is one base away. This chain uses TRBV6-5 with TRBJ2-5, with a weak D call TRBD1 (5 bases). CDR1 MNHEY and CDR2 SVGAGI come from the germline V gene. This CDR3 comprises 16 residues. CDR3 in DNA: TGTGCCAGCAGTTACGATAGCAGGGCTGCTCGAGAGACCCAGTGCTTC. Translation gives CASSYDSRAARETQCF.

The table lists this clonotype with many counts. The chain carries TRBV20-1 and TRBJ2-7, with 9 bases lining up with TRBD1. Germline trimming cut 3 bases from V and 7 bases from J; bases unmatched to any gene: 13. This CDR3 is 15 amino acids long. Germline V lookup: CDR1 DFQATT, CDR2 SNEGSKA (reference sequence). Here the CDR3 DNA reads TGCAGTGCTAGGGATACAGGGGGCGCAGGGAGAGAGCAGTACTTC. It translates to CSARDTGGAGREQYF.

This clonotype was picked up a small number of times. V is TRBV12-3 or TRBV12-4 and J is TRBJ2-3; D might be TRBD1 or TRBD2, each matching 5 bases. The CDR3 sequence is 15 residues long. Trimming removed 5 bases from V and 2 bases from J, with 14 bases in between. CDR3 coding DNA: TGTGCCAGCAGTACCGACTGGGGGAACACAGATACGCAGTATTTT. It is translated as CASSTDWGNTDTQYF.

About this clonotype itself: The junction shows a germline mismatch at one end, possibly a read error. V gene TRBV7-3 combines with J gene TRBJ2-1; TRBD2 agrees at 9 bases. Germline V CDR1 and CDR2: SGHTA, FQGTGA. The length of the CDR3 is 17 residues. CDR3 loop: CACSLTGLAGSRNEQFF. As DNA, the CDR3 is TGTGCCTGCAGCTTAACAGGGCTAGCGGGGTCTCGGAATGAGCAGTTCTTC.

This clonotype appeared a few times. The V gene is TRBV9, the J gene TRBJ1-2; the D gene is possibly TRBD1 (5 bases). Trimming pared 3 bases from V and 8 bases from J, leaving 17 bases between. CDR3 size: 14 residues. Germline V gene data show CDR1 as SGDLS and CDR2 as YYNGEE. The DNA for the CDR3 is TGTGCCAGCAGCGCCAGGGACGTCCAGGAGGGCTACACCTTC. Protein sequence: CASSARDVQEGYTF.

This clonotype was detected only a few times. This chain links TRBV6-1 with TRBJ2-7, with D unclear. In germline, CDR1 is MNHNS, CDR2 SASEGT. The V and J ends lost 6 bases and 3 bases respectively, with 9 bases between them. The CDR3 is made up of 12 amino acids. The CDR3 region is CASSEAFYEQYF. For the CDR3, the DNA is TGTGCCAGCAGCGAGGCGTTCTACGAGCAGTACTTC.

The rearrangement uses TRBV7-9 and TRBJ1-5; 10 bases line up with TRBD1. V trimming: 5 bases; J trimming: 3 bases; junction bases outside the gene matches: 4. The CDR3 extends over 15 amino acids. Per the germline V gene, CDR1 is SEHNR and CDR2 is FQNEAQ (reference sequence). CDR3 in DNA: TGTGCCAGCAGCGAAGGGACAGGGGCCAATCAGCCCCAGCATTTT. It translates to CASSEGTGANQPQHF.

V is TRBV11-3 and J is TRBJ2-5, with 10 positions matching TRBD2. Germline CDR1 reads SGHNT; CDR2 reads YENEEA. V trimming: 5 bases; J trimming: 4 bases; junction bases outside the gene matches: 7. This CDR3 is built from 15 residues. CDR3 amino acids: CASSPSGGGGETQYF. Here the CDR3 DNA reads TGTGCCAGCAGCCCTAGCGGGGGCGGGGGAGAGACCCAGTACTTC.

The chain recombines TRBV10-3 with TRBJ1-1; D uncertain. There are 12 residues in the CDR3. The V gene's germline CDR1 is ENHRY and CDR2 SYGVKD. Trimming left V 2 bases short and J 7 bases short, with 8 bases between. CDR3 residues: CAISEHRGEAFF. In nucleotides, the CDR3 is TGTGCCATCAGTGAGCACCGGGGTGAAGCTTTCTTT.

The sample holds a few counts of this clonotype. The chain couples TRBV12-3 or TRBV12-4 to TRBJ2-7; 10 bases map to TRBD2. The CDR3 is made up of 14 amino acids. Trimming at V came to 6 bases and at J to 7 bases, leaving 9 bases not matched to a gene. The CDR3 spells CASRRAGGSEEQYF. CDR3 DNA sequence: TGTGCCAGCAGGCGAGCGGGGGGGAGTGAGGAGCAGTACTTC.

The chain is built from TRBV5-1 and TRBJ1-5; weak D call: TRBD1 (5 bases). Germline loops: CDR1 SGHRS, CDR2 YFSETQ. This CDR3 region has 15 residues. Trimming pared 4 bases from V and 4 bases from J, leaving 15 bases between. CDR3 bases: TGCGCCAGCAGCCCCGAGGGGTTTAGAAATCAGCCCCAGCATTTT. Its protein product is CASSPEGFRNQPQHF.

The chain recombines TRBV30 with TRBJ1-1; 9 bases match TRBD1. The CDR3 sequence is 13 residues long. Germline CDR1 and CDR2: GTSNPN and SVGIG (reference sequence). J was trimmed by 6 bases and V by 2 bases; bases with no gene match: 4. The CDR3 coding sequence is TGTGCCTGGAGTTCGACAGGGGGTGCTGAAGCTTTCTTT. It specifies CAWSSTGGAEAFF.

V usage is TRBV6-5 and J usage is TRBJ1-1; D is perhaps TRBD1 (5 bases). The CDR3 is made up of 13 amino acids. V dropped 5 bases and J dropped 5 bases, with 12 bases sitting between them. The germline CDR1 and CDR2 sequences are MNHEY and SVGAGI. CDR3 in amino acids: CASSPTGKTEAFF. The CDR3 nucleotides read TGTGCCAGCAGTCCTACAGGAAAGACTGAAGCTTTCTTT.

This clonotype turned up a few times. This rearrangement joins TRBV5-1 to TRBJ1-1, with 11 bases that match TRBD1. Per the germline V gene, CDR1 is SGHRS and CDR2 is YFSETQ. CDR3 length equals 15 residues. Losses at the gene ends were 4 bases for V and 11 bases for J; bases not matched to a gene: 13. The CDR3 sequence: CASSPTDRGPVKAFF. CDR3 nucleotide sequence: TGCGCCAGCAGCCCCACGGACAGGGGGCCAGTCAAGGCTTTCTTT. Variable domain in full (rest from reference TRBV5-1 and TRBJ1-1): KAGVTQTPRYLIKTRGQQVTLSCSPISGHRSVSWYQQTPGQGLQFLFEYFSETQRNKGNFPGRFSGRQFSNSRSEMNVSTLELGDSALYLCASSPTDRGPVKAFFGQGTRLTVV.

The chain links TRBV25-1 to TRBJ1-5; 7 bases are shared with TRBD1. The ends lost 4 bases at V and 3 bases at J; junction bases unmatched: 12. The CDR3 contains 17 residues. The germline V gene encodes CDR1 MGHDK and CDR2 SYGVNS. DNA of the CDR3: TGTGCCAGCAGTGGTACACAGGGGAGGAGTAACAATCAGCCCCAGCATTTT. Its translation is CASSGTQGRSNNQPQHF.

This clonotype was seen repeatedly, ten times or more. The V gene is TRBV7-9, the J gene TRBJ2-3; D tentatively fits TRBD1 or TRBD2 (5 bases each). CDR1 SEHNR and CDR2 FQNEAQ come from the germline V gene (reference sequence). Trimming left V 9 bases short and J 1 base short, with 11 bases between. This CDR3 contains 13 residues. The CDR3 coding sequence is TGTGCCAGTCGGGACGGTGGCACAGATACGCAGTATTTT. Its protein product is CASRDGGTDTQYF.

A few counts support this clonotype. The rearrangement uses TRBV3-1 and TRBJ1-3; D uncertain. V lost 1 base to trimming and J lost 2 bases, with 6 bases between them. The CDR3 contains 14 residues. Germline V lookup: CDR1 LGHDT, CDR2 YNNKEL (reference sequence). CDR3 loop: CASSQGETGNTIYF. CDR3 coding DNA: TGTGCCAGCAGCCAAGGGGAAACTGGAAACACCATATATTTT.

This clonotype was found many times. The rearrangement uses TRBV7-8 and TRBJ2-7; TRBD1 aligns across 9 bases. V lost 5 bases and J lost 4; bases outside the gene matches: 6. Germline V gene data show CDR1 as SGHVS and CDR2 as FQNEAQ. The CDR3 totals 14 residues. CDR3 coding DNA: TGTGCCAGCAGCCCCGGACAGGGGAAATACGAGCAGTACTTC. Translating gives CASSPGQGKYEQYF.

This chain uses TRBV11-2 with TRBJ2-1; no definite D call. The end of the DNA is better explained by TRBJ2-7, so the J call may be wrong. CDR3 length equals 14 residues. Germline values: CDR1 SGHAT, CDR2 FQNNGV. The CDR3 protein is CASSLNGPTYEQYF. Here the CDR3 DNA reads TGTGCCAGCAGCTTAAACGGGCCTACCTACGAGCAGTACTTC.

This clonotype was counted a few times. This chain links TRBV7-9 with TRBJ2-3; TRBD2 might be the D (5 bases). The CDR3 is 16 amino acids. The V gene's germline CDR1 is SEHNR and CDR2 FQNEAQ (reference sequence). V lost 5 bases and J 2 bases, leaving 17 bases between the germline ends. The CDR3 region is CASSPADYLLTDTQYF. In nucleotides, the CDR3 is TGTGCCAGCAGCCCGGCCGACTATCTCCTCACAGATACGCAGTATTTT.

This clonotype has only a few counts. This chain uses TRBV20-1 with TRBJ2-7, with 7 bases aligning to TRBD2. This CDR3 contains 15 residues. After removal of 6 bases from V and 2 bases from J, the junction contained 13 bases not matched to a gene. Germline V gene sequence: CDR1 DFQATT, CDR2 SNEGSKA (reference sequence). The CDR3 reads CSARRKAGPPYEQYF. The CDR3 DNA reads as TGCAGTGCCCGCCGGAAAGCGGGGCCTCCCTACGAGCAGTACTTC.

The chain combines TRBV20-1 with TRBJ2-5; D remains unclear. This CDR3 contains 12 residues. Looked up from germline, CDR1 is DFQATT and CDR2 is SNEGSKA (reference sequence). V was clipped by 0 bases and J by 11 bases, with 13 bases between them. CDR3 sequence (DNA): TGCAGTGCTAGAGATCGTTCGGCCAAGCAGTACTTC. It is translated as CSARDRSAKQYF.

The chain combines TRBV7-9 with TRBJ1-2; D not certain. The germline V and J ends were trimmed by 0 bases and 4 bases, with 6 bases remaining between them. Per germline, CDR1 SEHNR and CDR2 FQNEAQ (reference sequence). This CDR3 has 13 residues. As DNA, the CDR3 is TGTGCCAGCAGCTTAGCGCAACTCTATGGCTACACCTTC. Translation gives CASSLAQLYGYTF. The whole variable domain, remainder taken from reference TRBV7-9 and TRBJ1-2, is DTGVSQNPRHKITKRGQNVTFRCDPISEHNRLYWYRQTLGQGPEFLTYFQNEAQLEKSRLLSDRFSAERPKGSFSTLEIQRTEQGDSAMYLCASSLAQLYGYTFGSGTRLTVV.

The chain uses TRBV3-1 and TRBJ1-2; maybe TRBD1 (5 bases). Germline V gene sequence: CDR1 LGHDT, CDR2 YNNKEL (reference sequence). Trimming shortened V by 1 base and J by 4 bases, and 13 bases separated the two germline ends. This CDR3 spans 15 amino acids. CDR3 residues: CASSQGNRCFYGYTF. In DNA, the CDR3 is TGTGCCAGCAGCCAAGGTAACAGGTGCTTCTATGGCTACACCTTC.

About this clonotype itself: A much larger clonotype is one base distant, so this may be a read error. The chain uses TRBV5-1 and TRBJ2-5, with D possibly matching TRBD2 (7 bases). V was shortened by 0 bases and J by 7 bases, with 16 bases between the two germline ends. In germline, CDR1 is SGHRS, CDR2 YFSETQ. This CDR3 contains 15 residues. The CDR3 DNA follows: TGCGCCAGCAGCTTGGAGGGGGGGACGCTGAGGACCCAGTACTTC. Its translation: CASSLEGGTLRTQYF.